This TCR beta chain was found in a study of T cell repertoires in cytomegalovirus infection. TCRdb re-derived calls from the reads in MiXCR, one entry per CDR3 protein. This table has over 300,000 distinct CDR3 sequences, 15% to 20% appearing once. The germline gives CDR1 SEHNR, CDR2 FQNEAQ (reference sequence). The J segment lost 6 bases and the V segment lost 5 bases, leaving 11 bases of the junction unmatched. This CDR3 contains 15 residues. This chain connects TRBV7-9 to TRBJ1-2; 8 bases align to TRBD1. Sequences were obtained from PBMCs. The sequence was collected from a human donor in good health (CMV status not recorded). Some clones in this sample may be carry-over from other donors' samples. The CDR3 reads CASSPQPQGQDGYTF. The DNA of the CDR3 is TGTGCCAGCAGCCCGCAGCCGCAGGGACAGGATGGCTACACCTTC.